Shown below are 2 T cell receptor beta chains from a single sample sequenced in a study of OX40 agonist ivuxolimab in advanced cancers. Libraries were prepared by immunoSEQ multiplex PCR; TCRdb keeps only in-frame clonotypes and omits some of them. The data contain some 69,000 clones, 80% to 95% of them singletons. The sequences come from CD4+ or CD8+ T cells sorted from blood, collected in a trial of the OX40 agonist ivuxolimab. Source of these receptors: an adult with an advanced solid tumor such as melanoma, head and neck, liver or kidney cancer.

The genes are TRBV19 and TRBJ2-1, with 12 bases matching TRBD2. The germline V gene encodes CDR1 LNHDA and CDR2 SQIVND (reference sequence). Unmatched junction bases numbered 7, after V lost 3 bases and J lost 7 bases. CDR3 length: 16 amino acids. CDR3 sequence reads: CASSMRTSGRLNEQFF. CDR3 DNA sequence: TGTGCCAGTAGTATGAGAACTAGCGGGAGGTTGAATGAGCAGTTCTTC.

This clone was recorded a few times. V and J are TRBV6-1 and TRBJ1-1, with D possibly matching TRBD1 (6 bases). This CDR3 has 13 amino acids. Germline CDR1 and CDR2: MNHNS and SASEGT. The germline V and J ends were trimmed by 6 bases and 4 bases, with 12 bases remaining between them. DNA of the CDR3: TGTGCCAGCAGGCCTTCAGGGGTCACTGAAGCTTTCTTT. Its translation: CASRPSGVTEAFF.